This T cell receptor beta chain stems from a study of blood T cell repertoires in COVID-19. Study as a whole: The United States, Italy and Spain provided the acute and convalescent COVID-19 samples. PBMCs, B-cell-depleted T cells, or T cells provided the cDNA or gDNA that made up the material.

As originally analysed: Reference gene primers were amplified, and this amplification served to estimate nucleated cell counts. Using immunoSEQ multiplex PCR, the repertoire was profiled, and TCRdb retains in-frame clones only, with some absent. The V and J calls and clone size are taken from that table; D and trimming were inferred from the DNA. The data contain some 110,000 clones, 80% to 90% of them singletons. Per the germline V gene, CDR1 is SGHAT and CDR2 is FQNNGV. V was clipped by 2 bases and J by 5 bases, with 13 bases between them. The CDR3 extends over 15 amino acids. This receptor was taken from a man in his 70s who had recovered from COVID-19. The chain uses TRBV11-2 and TRBJ2-1; D is ambiguous. Sequencing was done on a sample of peripheral blood. CDR3 nucleotides: TGTGCCAGCAGCTTAAATCCACAGAGCCACAATGAGCAGTTCTTC. It codes for CASSLNPQSHNEQFF.